The source of this TCR beta chain is a study of CD8+CD57+ T cells in acquired aplastic anemia. Study-level information: Yields of DNA that came from sorted CD4+ and CD8+ cells averaged about 2.9 ug.

This clonotype has at least ten counts. Germline loops: CDR1 SGHVS, CDR2 FNYEAQ. The CDR3 spans 13 residues. V was shortened by 0 bases and J by 2 bases, with 4 bases between the two germline ends. The template used for profiling TCR beta VDJ and CDR3 was genomic DNA. TCRdb re-called the reads through MiXCR, storing one row per CDR3 protein. Among 150,000 to 200,000 distinct CDR3 sequences, 48% were seen once, and the ten largest hold under 2%. Patients chosen for sequencing had CD8+CD57+ cells that had expanded, as shown by flow cytometry. As a group, the patients uniformly had severe acquired aplastic anemia.

Specimen: sorted CD4+, CD8+, or CD8+CD57+ T cells (not recorded which) from PBMCs. The chain employs TRBV7-6 and TRBJ2-5; D not resolved. The clonotype was recovered from a human donor with aplastic anemia. CDR3 DNA: TGTGCCAGCAGCTTAGCGCGGCAAGAGACCCAGTACTTC. Translated: CASSLARQETQYF.